The 19 T cell receptor beta chains presented below share a single source sample, sequenced in a study of blood T cells in healthy people across ages. A sample-barcoded 5' primer and a J-beta primer mix were used in a second PCR of roughly 7 to 11 cycles. TCRdb reprocessed the 5' RACE reads via MiXCR and lists one record per CDR3 protein. Among about 1.4 million distinct CDR3 sequences listed, approximately 63% were seen once. Sequenced sample: blood. The receptors were sampled from a young man in good health.

This clonotype came up a few times. This chain links TRBV11-2 with TRBJ1-5; D unresolved. The ends were cut back, 5 bases at V and 4 bases at J, with 6 bases in the middle. Per germline, CDR1 SGHAT and CDR2 FQNNGV. CDR3 length: 12 amino acids. The CDR3 coding sequence is TGTGCCAGCAGCAATATGAATCAGCCCCAGCATTTT. It codes for CASSNMNQPQHF.

The genes are TRBV4-2 and TRBJ2-3; 8 positions match TRBD2. Per germline, CDR1 LGHNA and CDR2 YNFKEQ. The CDR3 totals 16 residues. Germline trimming cut 2 bases from V and 0 bases from J; bases unmatched to any gene: 4. CDR3: CASSQRASGSTDTQYF. The CDR3, as DNA: TGTGCCAGCAGCCAACGAGCTAGCGGGAGCACAGATACGCAGTATTTT.

The genes are TRBV6-5 and TRBJ2-7, with 7 nucleotides matching TRBD1. The J segment lost 2 bases and the V segment lost 2 bases, leaving 3 bases of the junction unmatched. The CDR3 loop spans 14 amino acids. Germline lookup yields CDR1 MNHEY and CDR2 SVGAGI. CDR3 nucleotide sequence: TGTGCCAGCAGTTACACAGGGGTAGCCTACGAGCAGTACTTC. Its protein product is CASSYTGVAYEQYF.

This sequence joins TRBV20-1 and TRBJ2-7; D gene ambiguous. Germline-derived CDR1 and CDR2 are DFQATT and SNEGSKA (reference sequence). V dropped 0 bases and J dropped 2 bases, with 14 bases sitting between them. This CDR3 is built from 15 residues. Written as DNA, the CDR3 is TGCAGTGCTAGAGATCGAGGTCACCGTGCCTACGAGCAGTACTTC. Amino acid sequence: CSARDRGHRAYEQYF.

Here the CDR3 DNA reads TGCAGTGCTAGAGCGGCTAGCGGAGAAAGCACAGATACGCAGTATTTT. Its protein is CSARAASGESTDTQYF. The chain combines TRBV20-1 with TRBJ2-3; 7 bases are a match to TRBD2. The CDR3 runs 16 residues. Germline V gene lookup returns CDR1 DFQATT and CDR2 SNEGSKA (reference sequence). The J segment lost 0 bases and the V segment lost 1 base, leaving 7 bases of the junction unmatched.

The gene calls are TRBV6-2 or TRBV6-3 and TRBJ2-2; the match to TRBD2 covers 9 bases. Germline CDR1 and CDR2: MNHEY and SVGEGT. V shed 6 bases and J 1 base; nucleotides not matched to a gene: 9. CDR3 size: 17 residues. Here the CDR3 reads CASRPSGTSRNTGELFF. CDR3 bases: TGTGCCAGCAGACCTTCCGGGACTAGCCGGAACACCGGGGAGCTGTTTTTT.

This clonotype was counted between two and nine times. The rearrangement uses TRBV4-1 and TRBJ2-3, with 14 bases matching TRBD2. With 4 bases clipped from V and 2 bases from J, the junction kept 11 bases outside the gene matches. Germline CDR1 reads MGHRA; CDR2 reads YSYEKL. The CDR3 totals 19 residues. CDR3 sequence reads: CASSRETSGGAPSTDTQYF. The CDR3 DNA is TGCGCCAGCAGCCGAGAGACTAGCGGGGGGGCCCCCTCCACAGATACGCAGTATTTT.

This chain uses TRBV20-1 with TRBJ1-1; D is uncertain. CDR1 and CDR2 (germline): DFQATT, SNEGSKA (reference sequence). This CDR3 region has 12 residues. The ends were cut back, 2 bases at V and 5 bases at J, with 9 bases in the middle. CDR3 nucleotides: TGCAGTGCTAGACGGCAAAGGACTGAAGCTTTCTTT. This codes for CSARRQRTEAFF.

The CDR3 reads CSASPTGRFYNEQYF. As DNA, the CDR3 is TGCAGTGCTTCCCCAACAGGGAGGTTTTACAATGAGCAGTACTTC. V usage is TRBV20-1 and J usage is TRBJ2-1; D may correspond to TRBD1 or TRBD2 (6 bases each). The end of the DNA aligns better with TRBJ2-7, so the J call may be wrong. The CDR3 is 15 amino acids. The germline V gene has CDR1 DFQATT and CDR2 SNEGSKA (reference sequence).

This chain uses TRBV6-5 with TRBJ2-1; 12 positions match TRBD2. In germline, CDR1 is MNHEY, CDR2 SVGAGI. The V and J ends lost 2 bases and 5 bases, in that order; junction bases with no gene match: 10. CDR3 size: 18 residues. DNA of the CDR3: TGTGCCAGCAGTTACGCGATACGGACTAGCGGGATTAACAATGAGCAGTTCTTC. It specifies CASSYAIRTSGINNEQFF.

This clonotype was found a few times. This sequence joins TRBV2 and TRBJ2-1; TRBD1 matches at 8 bases. The CDR3 sequence is 14 residues long. V gave up 5 bases and J gave up 6 bases; unmatched junction bases: 6. Per germline, CDR1 SNHLY and CDR2 FYNNEI. The chain's CDR3 is CASSPRTGPNEQFF. CDR3 nucleotide sequence: TGTGCCAGCAGTCCCAGGACAGGGCCCAATGAGCAGTTCTTC.

This sequence joins TRBV3-1 and TRBJ2-5; the match to TRBD1 covers 7 bases. V lost 1 base to trimming and J lost 2 bases; unmatched junction nucleotides: 10. This CDR3 spans 17 amino acids. The germline gives CDR1 LGHDT, CDR2 YNNKEL (reference sequence). The CDR3 coding sequence is TGTGCCAGCAGCCAAGGATACAGGGGCGGTTGGCAAGAGACCCAGTACTTC. As protein: CASSQGYRGGWQETQYF.

For this clonotype: Sequence at one end of the junction differs from germline and may be a read error. The chain couples TRBV20-1 to TRBJ2-1; a weak D match, TRBD1 (6 bases). CDR1 and CDR2 (germline): DFQATT, SNEGSKA (reference sequence). CDR3 size: 13 residues. The CDR3 DNA sequence: TGTAGTGCTAGTACAGGGTCCTACAATGAGCAGTTCTTC. This encodes CSASTGSYNEQFF.

The genes are TRBV10-3 and TRBJ2-1; 13 bases line up with TRBD2. The CDR3 is 16 amino acids. CDR1 and CDR2 from the germline V gene are ENHRY and SYGVKD. V gave up 3 bases and J gave up 5 bases; unmatched junction bases: 4. This chain's CDR3 is CAISDGLAGVHNEQFF. CDR3 DNA: TGTGCCATCAGTGATGGACTAGCGGGGGTGCACAATGAGCAGTTCTTC.

This clonotype appeared a few times. The chain is built from TRBV7-2 and TRBJ2-1; D remains unclear. The germline V gene has CDR1 SGHTA and CDR2 FQGNSA. V was trimmed by 3 bases and J by 4 bases, leaving 10 bases between them. The CDR3 totals 14 residues. The CDR3 DNA is TGTGCCAGCAGCTTTTTTATGGTTTACAATGAGCAGTTCTTC. It yields the protein CASSFFMVYNEQFF.

The chain links TRBV28 to TRBJ1-5, with D tentatively TRBD1 (5 bases). CDR1 is MDHEN, CDR2 SYDVKM, per germline. Trimming took 5 bases from V and 6 from J, leaving 14 bases between them. This CDR3 is built from 14 residues. DNA for the CDR3: TGTGCCAGCAGTGATGACAGTAACGGTCAGCCCCAGCATTTT. It codes for CASSDDSNGQPQHF.

Only a few counts were recorded for this clonotype. This chain uses TRBV4-3 with TRBJ2-7; the D call may be TRBD1 or TRBD2 (5 bases each). The V end lost 1 base, the J end lost 5 bases, and 15 bases lay between the germline ends. The CDR3 sequence is 15 residues long. Germline CDR1 LGHNA, CDR2 YSLEER. DNA of the CDR3: TGCGCCAGCAGCCAAGCTCCGGGACCCCTAAACGAGCAGTACTTC. Its protein is CASSQAPGPLNEQYF.

The chain is built from TRBV20-1 and TRBJ2-7; D call uncertain. Germline CDR1 and CDR2: DFQATT and SNEGSKA (reference sequence). Trimming pared 1 base from V and 5 bases from J, leaving 12 bases between. The CDR3 runs to 13 residues. The DNA for the CDR3 is TGCAGTGCTAGAGCCGGTTTCCGGGACGAGCAGTACTTC. Protein product: CSARAGFRDEQYF.

In its sample, this clonotype was seen once. The CDR3 loop reads CSVDLQGDSGANVLTF. CDR3 nucleotide sequence: TGCAGCGTTGATCTACAGGGAGACTCTGGGGCCAACGTCCTGACTTTC. This chain uses TRBV29-1 with TRBJ2-6; weak D call: TRBD1 (6 bases). V was clipped by 3 bases and J by 0 bases, with 12 bases between them. The CDR3 length is 16 residues. Germline V gene lookup returns CDR1 SQVTM and CDR2 ANQGSEA.